The 16 T cell receptor beta chains in this list originate from one sample, sequenced in a study of response to subunit inactivated influenza vaccine. TCRdb processed the RT-PCR reads anew with MiXCR; each CDR3 protein has one entry. In the table there are around 750,000 distinct CDR3 sequences, over 20% of which are singletons. The input for sequencing was PBMCs from blood, taken around 5 days after vaccination. The source of these receptors is a man aged 50-60 years who received an inactivated influenza vaccine.

This chain joins TRBV20-1 and TRBJ2-3, with D perhaps TRBD1 (5 bases). The CDR3 has 13 amino acids. The V gene lost 3 bases and the J gene lost 4 bases, with 11 bases spanning the gap. Per the germline V gene, CDR1 is DFQATT and CDR2 is SNEGSKA (reference sequence). The CDR3 protein is CSARVGPADTQYF. DNA of the CDR3: TGCAGTGCTAGGGTGGGGCCCGCAGATACGCAGTATTTT.

In its sample, this clonotype was seen a few times. V gene TRBV2 combines with J gene TRBJ2-1; a possible D gene is TRBD1 (5 bases). The CDR3 runs 13 residues. CDR1 is SNHLY, CDR2 FYNNEI, per germline. The V end lost 8 bases, the J end lost 8 bases, and 16 bases lay between the germline ends. The CDR3 region is CASERSWGDEQFF. CDR3 nucleotides: TGTGCCAGCGAGCGATCCTGGGGCGATGAGCAGTTCTTC.

The genes are TRBV5-6 and TRBJ2-2; D is uncertain. Trimming removed 0 bases from V and 5 bases from J, with 14 bases in between. This CDR3 contains 16 residues. Germline loops: CDR1 SGHDT, CDR2 YYEEEE. DNA for the CDR3: TGTGCCAGCAGCTTGGGAGTGGGCACAACTACCGGGGAGCTGTTTTTT. It codes for CASSLGVGTTTGELFF.

The sample holds a few counts of this clonotype. V is TRBV20-1 and J is TRBJ2-2, with 8 bases lining up with TRBD2. J gave up 4 bases and V 3 bases, and 4 bases lay outside the gene matches. CDR1 is DFQATT, CDR2 SNEGSKA, per germline (reference sequence). The CDR3 is 14 residues long. CDR3: CSARRGGITGELFF. The DNA of the CDR3 is TGCAGTGCTAGGCGCGGGGGGATCACCGGGGAGCTGTTTTTT.

The J gene is TRBJ2-7, the V gene TRBV7-2; D is possibly TRBD1 or TRBD2 (5 bases each). Germline loops: CDR1 SGHTA, CDR2 FQGNSA. Deletions cut 1 base from V and 3 bases from J, with 16 bases between. The CDR3 sequence is 16 residues long. The chain's CDR3 is CASSLGERGPLYEQYF. The CDR3 DNA is TGTGCCAGCAGCTTAGGGGAGAGGGGCCCCCTCTACGAGCAGTACTTC.

This clonotype has just a few counts. At one end, the junction sequence differs from germline, possibly due to a read error. The chain joins TRBV10-3 to TRBJ1-1; D unclear. This CDR3 comprises 13 residues. Germline assignment: CDR1 ENHRY and CDR2 SYGVKD. This CDR3 reads CAINEGFNTEAFF. In DNA form, the CDR3 reads TGTGCCATCAATGAGGGTTTCAACACTGAAGCTTTCTTT.

This clonotype was detected a few times. The chain carries TRBV5-1 and TRBJ2-2; TRBD1 might be the D (6 bases). V was pared by 3 bases and J by 0 bases, with 12 bases between. The germline gives CDR1 SGHRS, CDR2 YFSETQ. The CDR3 has 16 residues. The CDR3 bases are TGCGCCAGCAGCTATACAGGGATCGCGAACACCGGGGAGCTGTTTTTT. This gives the protein CASSYTGIANTGELFF.

The chain joins TRBV6-6 to TRBJ2-7; TRBD1 might be the D (5 bases). Deletions cut 7 bases from V and 0 bases from J, with 10 bases between. The CDR3 spans 13 residues. Germline loops: CDR1 MNHNY, CDR2 SVGAGI (reference sequence). The CDR3 sequence: CASTQGASYEQYF. In DNA form, the CDR3 reads TGTGCCAGCACCCAGGGTGCCTCCTACGAGCAGTACTTC.

This clonotype turned up a few times. V and J are TRBV28 and TRBJ2-1; 8 bases map to TRBD1. V gave up 5 bases and J gave up 0 bases; unmatched junction bases: 6. Looked up from germline, CDR1 is MDHEN and CDR2 is SYDVKM. The CDR3 runs to 16 residues. In DNA, the CDR3 is TGTGCCAGCAGTCCGTACAGGGGGAGCTCCTACAATGAGCAGTTCTTC. It codes for CASSPYRGSSYNEQFF.

This clonotype has more than one count but fewer than ten. This rearrangement joins TRBV7-2 to TRBJ2-7; D could derive from TRBD1 or TRBD2 (7 bases each). V was trimmed by 5 bases and J by 0 bases, leaving 14 bases between them. The CDR3 has 15 amino acids. Germline V gene data show CDR1 as SGHTA and CDR2 as FQGNSA. The CDR3 loop reads CASSQGGSYSYEQYF. As DNA, the CDR3 is TGTGCCAGCAGCCAGGGGGGGTCCTACTCCTACGAGCAGTACTTC.

The chain recombines TRBV12-3 or TRBV12-4 with TRBJ2-3, with 9 bases identical to TRBD2. The CDR3 contains 14 residues. The ends lost 7 bases at V and 5 bases at J; junction bases unmatched: 7. Here the CDR3 DNA reads TGTGCCAGCACCTTAGCGGGGGCAGAAGATACGCAGTATTTT. It codes for CASTLAGAEDTQYF.

This clonotype was detected only a few times. V usage is TRBV20-1 and J usage is TRBJ2-5; D is uncertain. This CDR3 comprises 14 residues. Deletions cut 1 base from V and 4 bases from J, with 13 bases between. Germline assignment: CDR1 DFQATT and CDR2 SNEGSKA (reference sequence). CDR3 sequence (DNA): TGCAGTGCTAGAGTGATCGGCGTGGGAGAGACCCAGTACTTC. It codes for CSARVIGVGETQYF.

This clonotype was seen more than once but under ten times. This rearrangement joins TRBV9 to TRBJ2-2; TRBD1 or TRBD2 may be the D gene (6 bases each). Trimming cost V 0 bases and J 4 bases, with 16 bases left between them. Germline V CDR1 and CDR2: SGDLS, YYNGEE. The CDR3 sequence is 17 residues long. Here the CDR3 reads CASSVALSGAGTGELFF. As DNA, the CDR3 is TGTGCCAGCAGCGTAGCTTTGTCGGGGGCGGGCACCGGGGAGCTGTTTTTT.

This clonotype was counted only a few times. This chain joins TRBV24-1 and TRBJ2-3; TRBD1 matches at 8 bases. The germline CDR1 and CDR2 sequences are KGHDR and SFDVKD. V trimming: 9 bases; J trimming: 5 bases; junction bases outside the gene matches: 6. CDR3 length equals 13 residues. The CDR3 coding sequence is TGTGCCACCCCTGGACAGGGAGGAGATACGCAGTATTTT. This codes for CATPGQGGDTQYF.

This clonotype has just a few counts. V gene TRBV12-3 or TRBV12-4 combines with J gene TRBJ1-6, with a weak D call TRBD1 (6 bases). This CDR3 has 14 amino acids. Trimming stripped 6 bases from V and 7 bases from J, with 13 bases between. The CDR3 sequence is CASSLQGQNSPLHF. The CDR3 nucleotides are TGTGCCAGCAGCCTTCAGGGGCAGAATTCACCCCTCCACTTT.

This sequence joins TRBV7-9 and TRBJ1-4, with D uncertain. Germline values: CDR1 SEHNR, CDR2 FQNEAQ (reference sequence). The germline V and J ends were trimmed by 6 bases and 6 bases, with 17 bases remaining between them. The CDR3 totals 15 residues. The CDR3 nucleotides are TGTGCCAGCAGGCTTGCTCCGGGAGTAGATGAAAAACTGTTTTTT. Its protein product is CASRLAPGVDEKLFF.